Listed here is a single T cell receptor (beta chain). This CDR3 contains 14 residues. V lost 3 bases, J lost 0 bases, and 11 bases lay in between. Germline CDR1 is GTSNPN and CDR2 is SVGIG (reference sequence). The PCR contained 60 Vbeta and 13 Jbeta primers. The data were produced by immunoSEQ multiplex PCR, yet TCRdb's version contains in-frame clones alone and is incomplete. The table has under 150,000 clones, approximately 9.4% seen once; the top ten hold approximately 3%. The sample belongs to a study of cytomegalovirus exposure and HLA in healthy donors. Study details: Out of fewer than 500 genotyped donors, 81% belonged to the Caucasian-associated ancestry cluster.

Sequenced sample: PBMCs. The receptor was isolated from a man aged 30 to 39 in good health and CMV-seronegative. The chain employs TRBV30 and TRBJ1-1; D perhaps matches TRBD1 (6 bases). The CDR3 loop reads CAWRDGGMNTEAFF. CDR3 DNA: TGTGCCTGGAGAGATGGGGGCATGAACACTGAAGCTTTCTTT. Complete variable domain (other parts from reference TRBV30 and TRBJ1-1): SQTIHQWPATLVQPVGSPLSLECTVEGTSNPNLYWYRQAAGRGLQLLFYSVGIGQISSEVPQNLSASRPQDRQFILSSKKLLLSDSGFYLCAWRDGGMNTEAFFGQGTRLTVV.